Listed here is a single T cell receptor beta chain. The data were taken from a study of shared clonotypes between healthy human individuals. The CDR3 spans 14 residues. Germline lookup yields CDR1 WNHNN and CDR2 SYGVQD (reference sequence). Germline trimming cut 6 bases from V and 4 bases from J; bases unmatched to any gene: 5. The protocol was immunoSEQ multiplex PCR, while the TCRdb copy is restricted to in-frame clones and leaves out a portion. The table includes some 2,400,000 clones, approximately 94% detected once. What was sequenced was naive CD4+ T cells sorted from blood. This sample's subset: CD45RA+ positively selected. V is TRBV10-1 and J is TRBJ2-1; 8 positions agree with TRBD2. This clonotype was sampled from a man aged 18 to 30 in good health. Here the CDR3 DNA reads TGCGCCAGCAGCGTCGGACTAGCATACAATGAGCAGTTCTTC. Translating gives CASSVGLAYNEQFF.